This T cell receptor (beta chain) is from a study of beta chain features in type 1 diabetes. Study results and limitations: In the patient group, naive, central memory and Treg TCRB repertoires seemed more alike than in the healthy donor group.

Averaging approximately 0.11 L, one heparinised blood draw came from each individual donor. Sorted populations all had greater than 95% purity. This clone was found a few times. As yet, its antigen is unknown. This same CDR3 is encoded by further DNA sequences in the sample. The V gene's germline CDR1 is SGHRS and CDR2 YFSETQ. There are 15 residues in the CDR3. V gave up 0 bases and J gave up 4 bases; unmatched junction bases: 2. Every isolated RNA sample was fully reverse transcribed, so sequencing captured expressed TCRB transcripts. The repertoire was sequenced with immunoSEQ multiplex PCR; TCRdb's copy has only in-frame clones and lacks some. The repertoire consists of about 330,000 clones, with approximately 11% occurring once and the leading ten covering more than 0.015%.

Sequences were obtained from naive CD4+ T cells from blood. The sequence came from a woman between 25 and 40 years old in good health. The chain uses TRBV5-1 and TRBJ2-1, with TRBD1 identical over 9 bases. CDR3: CASSLGGQGYNEQFF. DNA for the CDR3: TGCGCCAGCAGCTTGGGAGGACAGGGGTACAATGAGCAGTTCTTC. Filled out from reference TRBV5-1 and TRBJ2-1, the complete variable domain reads KAGVTQTPRYLIKTRGQQVTLSCSPISGHRSVSWYQQTPGQGLQFLFEYFSETQRNKGNFPGRFSGRQFSNSRSEMNVSTLELGDSALYLCASSLGGQGYNEQFFGPGTRLTVL.